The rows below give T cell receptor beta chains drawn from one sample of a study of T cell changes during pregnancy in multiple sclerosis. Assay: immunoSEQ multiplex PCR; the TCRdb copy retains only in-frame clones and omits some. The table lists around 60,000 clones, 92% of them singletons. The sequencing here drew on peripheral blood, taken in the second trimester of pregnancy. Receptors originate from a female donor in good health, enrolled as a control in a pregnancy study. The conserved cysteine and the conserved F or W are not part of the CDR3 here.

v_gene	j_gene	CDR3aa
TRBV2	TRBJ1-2	ASSAQDRGRGGYT
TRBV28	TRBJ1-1	ASIKGVVNTEAF
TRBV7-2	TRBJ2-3	ASSSGLVPDTQY
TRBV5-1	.	ASSLNQGMLYEQY
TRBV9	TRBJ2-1	ASSVRGSSYNEQF
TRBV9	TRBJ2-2	ASSVRWNTGELF
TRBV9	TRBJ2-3	ASSVELAGSTDTQY
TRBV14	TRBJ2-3	ASSQDLTDTQY
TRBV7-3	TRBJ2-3	ASSPSPHTQGTQY
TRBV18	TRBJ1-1	ASSPPGQTDTEAF
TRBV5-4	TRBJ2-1	ASRGGMTGFGEQF
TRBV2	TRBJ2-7	ASSSIYEQY
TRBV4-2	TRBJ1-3	ASSQFPGTDSGNTIY
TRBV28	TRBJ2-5	ASSLLPLVTSQETQY
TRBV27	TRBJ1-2	ASSPLTGAYGYT
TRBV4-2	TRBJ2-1	ASSQDRAGGVGNYNEQF
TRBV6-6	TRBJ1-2	ASSAGTGIYGYT
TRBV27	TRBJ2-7	ASSYSPGLFVYEQY
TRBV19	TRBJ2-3	ASSIALGGGASTDTQY
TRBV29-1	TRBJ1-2	SVEGQGHYGYT
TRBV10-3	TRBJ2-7	AISEYSYEQY
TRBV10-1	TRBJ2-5	ASSGVWRAAIQETQY
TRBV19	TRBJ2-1	ASSIGGPENYNEQF
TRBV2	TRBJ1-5	ASSYRDQPQH
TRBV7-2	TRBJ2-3	ASSQGWDTQY
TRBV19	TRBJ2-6	ASSISASGANVLT
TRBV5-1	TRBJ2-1	ASTSSGAVPILHNEQF
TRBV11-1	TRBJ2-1	ASSLEATSFSEQF
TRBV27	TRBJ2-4	ASSDRQGRNIQY
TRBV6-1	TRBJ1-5	ATVTTGVDQPQH
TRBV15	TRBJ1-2	ATSRGDRGYGYT
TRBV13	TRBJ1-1	ASSLTAQNTEAF
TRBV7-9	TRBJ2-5	ASSLSVETQY
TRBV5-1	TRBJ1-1	ASSSGQNTEAF
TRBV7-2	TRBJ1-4	ASSLAGTSREKLF
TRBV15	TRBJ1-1	ATEGQQNTEAF
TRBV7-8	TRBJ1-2	ASSLTDRGSYGYT
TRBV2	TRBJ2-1	ASKETSGTGEQF
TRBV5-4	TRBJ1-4	ASSLGQGNEKLF
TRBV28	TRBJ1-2	ASSDGDRGNYGYT
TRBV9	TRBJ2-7	ASSAEDGGNEQY
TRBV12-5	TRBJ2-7	ASGLGGPRHEQY
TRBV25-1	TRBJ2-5	ASSEWGVADQETQY
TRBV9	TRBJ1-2	ASSVEEGPNYGYT
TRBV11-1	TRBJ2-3	ASSLRFAGARGRGGTQY
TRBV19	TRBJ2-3	ASSYRWADTQY
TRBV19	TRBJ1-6	ASSARDGGTYNSPLH
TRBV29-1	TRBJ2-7	SVGKGFSYEQY
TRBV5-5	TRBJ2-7	ASSQLTAYEQY
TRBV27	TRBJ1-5	ASTNDQGPQH
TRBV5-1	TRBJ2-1	ASSLAGLGLAGGNHNEQF
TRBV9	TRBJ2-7	ASSATQGPLYEQY
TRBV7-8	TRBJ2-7	ASSYQGVAGGYEQY
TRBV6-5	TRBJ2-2	ASSYSTRHTGELF
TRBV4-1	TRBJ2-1	ASSQVVTSGRSYNEQF
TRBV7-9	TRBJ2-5	ASSHRAPGQGFQETQY